This T cell receptor (beta chain) was retrieved from a study of blood T cell repertoires in COVID-19. Adults between about 18 and 89 years of age took part from approximately 24 US areas. Participant-reported clinical history was the basis for cohort assignment. Symptom resolution, clearance, or two negative PCRs marked donors in Cohort 3 as recovered. In the original processing: Counts of nucleated cells, estimated from reference gene primer amplification, were obtained. Only in-frame clones appear in the TCRdb table, and some are missing; sequencing was by immunoSEQ multiplex PCR. That table gives V, J and clone size, and the DNA gave D and trimming. Found here are approximately 200,000 clones, around 90% of them singletons; the top ten hold about 2.2%. The CDR3 sequence is 14 residues long. Deletions cut 10 bases from V and 2 bases from J, with 18 bases between. Germline CDR1 is MGHDK and CDR2 is SYGVNS.

Sequences were obtained from PBMCs or T cells enriched from blood (not recorded which). V and J are TRBV25-1 and TRBJ2-7; D possibly corresponds to TRBD1 (6 bases). This TCR was recovered from a woman younger than 45 who had recovered from COVID-19. The CDR3 protein is CAKMDSSPTYEQYF. The CDR3, as DNA: TGTGCCAAAATGGACAGTTCCCCGACCTACGAGCAGTACTTC.